A selection of T cell receptor beta chains follows, all from one sample in a study of neoadjuvant nivolumab and ipilimumab in lung cancer. Method: immunoSEQ multiplex PCR; TCRdb's copy keeps in-frame clones and lacks some. This table holds several thousand clones, 89% found once. Sequences were derived from tumor tissue, sampled after neoadjuvant nivolumab, alone or with ipilimumab, at or shortly before surgery. The receptors stem from an adult with non-small cell lung cancer. Some clones in this sample may be carry-over from other donors' samples. Each CDR3 is given with its conserved first and last residue. D genes are given only for firm matches. The size entry is marked missing in some rows and otherwise reads once, few, many or a size class.

V	D	size	J	length	CDR3	DNA
TRBV10-3	-	-	TRBJ1-1	16	CAISREGPGVNTEAFF	TGTGCCATCAGTCGAGAGGGCCCGGGGGTGAACACTGAAGCTTTCTTT
TRBV5-6	-	-	TRBJ1-2	15	CASSLGVGMYYGYTF	TGTGCCAGCAGCTTAGGAGTCGGAATGTACTATGGCTACACCTTC
TRBV7-2	-	-	TRBJ2-7	13	CASRGGGAREQYF	TGTGCCAGCAGGGGTGGCGGGGCGAGGGAGCAGTACTTC
TRBV6-6	TRBD1	-	TRBJ2-3	16	CASRNLGTGRVDTQYF	TGTGCCAGCAGGAACCTCGGGACAGGGCGAGTGGATACGCAGTATTTT
TRBV29-1	-	-	TRBJ2-7	12	CSVEQYIGEQYF	TGCAGCGTGGAACAATATATCGGCGAGCAGTACTTC
TRBV7-9	TRBD2	-	TRBJ2-1	15	CASSIIAGAYNEQFF	TGTGCCAGCTCAATTATAGCGGGAGCATACAATGAGCAGTTCTTC
TRBV9	TRBD1	-	TRBJ1-5	15	CASSVGFRGLQPQHF	TGTGCCAGCAGCGTAGGGTTCAGGGGGCTTCAGCCCCAGCATTTT
TRBV29-1	TRBD2	-	TRBJ2-5	17	CSVVLGLAGWFGETQYF	TGCAGCGTTGTGTTAGGGCTAGCGGGATGGTTTGGGGAGACCCAGTACTTC
TRBV10-2	-	-	TRBJ2-7	12	CASSDVGYEQYF	TGCGCCAGCAGTGATGTAGGGTACGAGCAGTACTTC
TRBV11-2	-	-	TRBJ2-3	18	CASSLGGVAEYSTDTQYF	TGTGCCAGCAGCTTAGGAGGGGTAGCTGAATATAGCACAGATACGCAGTATTTT
TRBV5-4	-	-	TRBJ1-2	15	CASSLAGGGLGGYTF	TGTGCCAGCAGCTTGGCCGGGGGTGGGCTAGGGGGCTACACCTTC
TRBV7-9	-	-	TRBJ1-1	13	CASSLILNTEAFF	TGTGCCAGCAGCTTAATTTTGAACACTGAAGCTTTCTTT
TRBV25-1	-	-	TRBJ1-1	14	CASSENRDGTEAFF	TGTGCCAGCAGTGAAAACAGGGATGGCACTGAAGCTTTCTTT
TRBV18	-	-	TRBJ2-5	13	CASSLNAPETQYF	TGTGCCAGCTCCCTGAACGCCCCGGAGACCCAGTACTTC
TRBV15	TRBD2	-	TRBJ2-7	17	CATSRTGTSGRAREQYF	TGTGCCACCAGCAGAACCGGGACTAGCGGGAGGGCGCGCGAGCAGTACTTC
TRBV5-1	TRBD1	few	TRBJ2-7	15	CASSLLPGQAGEQYF	TGCGCCAGCAGCTTACTACCGGGACAGGCGGGCGAGCAGTACTTC